This TCR beta chain was observed in a study of CD8+ T cells in alopecia areata. Turning to the study itself: Treated patients took oral tofacitinib at 5 to 10 mg twice daily. People stayed on tofacitinib for 6 to 18 months, then stopped the drug for 6 months.

Sample treatment: oral pan-JAK inhibitor, 5-10 mg twice daily. Isolation of CD4+ and CD8+ T cells from PBMCs was achieved by sorting. After removal of 11 bases from V and 2 bases from J, the junction contained 12 bases not matched to a gene. The CDR3 is 15 residues long. Germline V gene sequence: CDR1 MNHNS, CDR2 SASEGT. There are a few counts of this clone. RNA, once extracted, was reverse transcribed into cDNA for use as the sequencing template. Generated by immunoSEQ multiplex PCR, the TCRdb table keeps only in-frame clones and is missing some. The sample consists of about 190,000 clones, approximately 56% of them appearing once.

Sequences were derived from CD4+ T cells sorted from blood, sampled at week 4, from a patient treated with tofacitinib. The receptor was isolated from a human donor with alopecia areata. The V gene is TRBV6-1, the J gene TRBJ1-1, with 9 bases aligning to TRBD1. The CDR3 sequence is CAGMDRGIPNTEAFF. CDR3 sequence (DNA): TGTGCCGGGATGGACAGGGGTATTCCTAACACTGAAGCTTTCTTT.